This T cell receptor (beta chain) was documented in a study of blood T cell repertoires in COVID-19. Study summary: The origin of the acute and convalescent COVID-19 samples was the United States, Italy and Spain. T cells, B-cell-depleted T cells, or PBMCs supplied cDNA or gDNA.

Participants classified as exposed had met a COVID-19 case within 2 weeks before study entry. The method was immunoSEQ multiplex PCR; TCRdb's version includes in-frame clones alone and lacks a portion of them. The sample lists 200,000 to 250,000 clones, about 83% occurring once. Sequencing was done on a sample of PBMCs or T cells enriched from blood (not recorded which). The TCR comes from a woman in her 50s who had been exposed to COVID-19.

In nucleotides, the CDR3 is TGTGCCAGTTCGGGGTGGGATAGGAACGAGCAGTACTTC. Its protein product is CASSGWDRNEQYF. The V and J genes are TRBV18 and TRBJ2-7; D is possibly TRBD2 (5 bases). Germline V gene sequence: CDR1 KGHSH, CDR2 LQKENI. The CDR3 loop spans 13 amino acids. V was pared by 9 bases and J by 5 bases, with 17 bases between.